One T cell receptor (beta chain) is described in this entry. The antigen is unknown. The protocol was immunoSEQ multiplex PCR, while the TCRdb copy is restricted to in-frame clones and leaves out a portion. The data show approximately 2,000,000 clones, around 95% seen once. This sample is drawn from a study of shared clonotypes between healthy human individuals. Study findings and constraints: Among the subsets, naive ones generally showed larger estimated richness than memory ones.

The ends lost 2 bases at V and 0 bases at J; junction bases unmatched: 9. The CDR3 is made up of 19 amino acids. Germline CDR1 MNHEY, CDR2 SMNVEV (reference sequence). Cells designated naive CD8 were CD45RO-negative and were positively selected for CCR7, with terminally differentiated effector memory CD45RA+ cells excluded. The sequenced sample was naive CD8+ T cells from PBMCs. The TCR sequence derives from a man aged 18 to 29 in good health. Some clones in this sample may be carry-over from other donors' samples. The chain joins TRBV27 to TRBJ2-7, with 14 bases that match TRBD2. CDR3: CASSLRPGTSGSRSYEQYF. CDR3 DNA sequence: TGTGCCAGCAGTTTACGCCCCGGGACTAGCGGGAGCCGCTCCTACGAGCAGTACTTC.